The 13 T cell receptor beta chains listed next were all sequenced from one sample in a study of glioma-infiltrating T cells after dendritic cell vaccination. Method: immunoSEQ multiplex PCR; TCRdb's copy keeps in-frame clones and lacks some. The table records roughly 83,000 clones, more than 75% of them present only once. The sample was blood, taken before dendritic cell vaccination. These receptors came from a human donor with glioblastoma.

The chain couples TRBV7-8 to TRBJ2-2; tentatively, D is TRBD1 (6 bases). Trimming removed 0 bases at V and 5 bases at J, with 10 bases between. CDR1 is SGHVS and CDR2 is FQNEAQ in the germline V gene. This CDR3 is 15 amino acids long. The CDR3 spells CASSLAGGKTGELFF. As DNA, the CDR3 is TGTGCCAGCAGCTTAGCAGGGGGTAAAACCGGGGAGCTGTTTTTT.

V gene TRBV6-9 combines with J gene TRBJ2-3; 14 nucleotides align to TRBD2. The V gene's germline CDR1 is MNHGY and CDR2 SVAAGI. CDR3 length: 17 residues. After removal of 10 bases from V and 2 bases from J, the junction contained 11 bases not matched to a gene. CDR3 nucleotides: TGTGCCAAAAATAGGGGACTAGCGGGGGAACACACAGATACGCAGTATTTT. As protein: CAKNRGLAGEHTDTQYF.

A few counts support this clone. V and J are TRBV29-1 and TRBJ2-5; no clear D. This CDR3 is built from 11 residues. The V gene's germline CDR1 is SQVTM and CDR2 ANQGSEA. Trimming pared 4 bases from V and 2 bases from J, leaving 5 bases between. In DNA, the CDR3 is TGCAGCGTTGCCAGGCAAGAGACCCAGTACTTC. Its translation: CSVARQETQYF.

The rearrangement uses TRBV18 and TRBJ1-2; TRBD1 aligns across 12 bases. The CDR3 loop spans 18 amino acids. Germline V gives CDR1 KGHSH, CDR2 LQKENI. After removal of 6 bases from V and 0 bases from J, the junction contained 11 bases not matched to a gene. The DNA for the CDR3 is TGTGCCAGCTCGCTTCAGCCGGGACAGGGGGCCCCTAACTATGGCTACACCTTC. This encodes CASSLQPGQGAPNYGYTF.

The chain carries TRBV19 and TRBJ2-3; D remains unclear. V was trimmed by 0 bases and J by 5 bases, leaving 12 bases between them. This CDR3 is 15 amino acids long. The V gene's germline CDR1 is LNHDA and CDR2 SQIVND (reference sequence). The CDR3 spells CASSIDLVSLDTQYF. The CDR3 DNA follows: TGTGCCAGTAGTATAGATCTTGTTTCGTTAGATACGCAGTATTTT.

The rearrangement uses TRBV9 and TRBJ2-6, with D maybe TRBD1 (6 bases). This CDR3 has 14 amino acids. V was cut by 6 bases and J by 2 bases, with 9 bases left in between. CDR1 is SGDLS and CDR2 is YYNGEE in the germline V gene. CDR3 DNA: TGTGCCAGCACCGGGACACCTGGGGCCAACGTCCTGACTTTC. The encoded protein is CASTGTPGANVLTF.

The chain is built from TRBV6-5 and TRBJ1-6; a possible D gene is TRBD1 (6 bases). Germline lookup yields CDR1 MNHEY and CDR2 SVGAGI. V lost 8 bases and J lost 7, with 15 bases in between. This CDR3 region has 14 residues. CDR3 region: CASGAQGWNSPLHF. The CDR3 DNA follows: TGTGCCAGCGGAGCACAGGGATGGAATTCACCCCTCCACTTT.

The rearrangement joins TRBV19 to TRBJ1-1, with a tentative D call TRBD1 (5 bases). V was shortened by 2 bases and J by 0 bases, with 13 bases between the two germline ends. CDR3 size: 16 residues. CDR1 is LNHDA, CDR2 SQIVND, per germline (reference sequence). The CDR3 loop reads CASSIRGLPMNTEAFF. The CDR3 DNA sequence: TGTGCCAGTAGTATAAGGGGACTACCCATGAACACTGAAGCTTTCTTT.

The chain is built from TRBV27 and TRBJ2-7; TRBD2 agrees at 7 bases. The germline V gene has CDR1 MNHEY and CDR2 SMNVEV (reference sequence). The CDR3 loop spans 15 amino acids. The ends lost 5 bases at V and 2 bases at J; junction bases unmatched: 9. This chain's CDR3 is CASSPFTSVPYEQYF. CDR3 sequence (DNA): TGTGCCAGCAGTCCTTTTACTAGCGTCCCCTACGAGCAGTACTTC.

The rearrangement uses TRBV6-6 and TRBJ2-1, with 10 bases that match TRBD2. The germline gives CDR1 MNHNY, CDR2 SVGAGI (reference sequence). There are 16 residues in the CDR3. V was clipped by 6 bases and J by 10 bases; unmatched bases: 15. CDR3: CASSPRGASGSREQFF. In nucleotides, the CDR3 is TGTGCCAGCAGCCCTAGGGGGGCTAGCGGGAGCCGGGAGCAGTTCTTC.

This chain's CDR3 is CASSLVGSTNTGELFF. The CDR3, as DNA: TGTGCCAGCAGCTTAGTTGGGAGTACCAACACCGGGGAGCTGTTTTTT. The rearrangement joins TRBV7-9 to TRBJ2-2; weak D call: TRBD2 (5 bases). CDR1 SEHNR and CDR2 FQNEAQ come from the germline V gene (reference sequence). The CDR3 runs 16 residues. V was trimmed by 1 base and J by 2 bases, leaving 11 bases between them.

V usage is TRBV5-1 and J usage is TRBJ2-1, with 15 positions matching TRBD2. This CDR3 contains 18 residues. The J segment lost 0 bases and the V segment lost 4 bases, leaving 5 bases of the junction unmatched. Per germline, CDR1 SGHRS and CDR2 YFSETQ. The CDR3 region is CASSPGLAGGPSYNEQFF. CDR3 nucleotides: TGCGCCAGCAGCCCTGGACTAGCGGGAGGGCCCTCCTACAATGAGCAGTTCTTC. The full variable domain, completed using reference TRBV5-1 and TRBJ2-1, is KAGVTQTPRYLIKTRGQQVTLSCSPISGHRSVSWYQQTPGQGLQFLFEYFSETQRNKGNFPGRFSGRQFSNSRSEMNVSTLELGDSALYLCASSPGLAGGPSYNEQFFGPGTRLTVL.

This sequence joins TRBV15 and TRBJ1-2; no clear D gene. CDR1 is LNHNV and CDR2 is YYDKDF in the germline V gene (reference sequence). The CDR3 is 14 amino acids. V dropped 4 bases and J dropped 2 bases, with 11 bases sitting between them. The CDR3 reads CATSTPQMNYGYTF. CDR3 nucleotides: TGTGCCACCAGCACGCCTCAGATGAACTATGGCTACACCTTC.